The 18 T cell receptor beta chains given below trace back to one sample, sequenced in a study of blood T cell repertoires in COVID-19. The table came from immunoSEQ multiplex PCR; TCRdb's copy has only in-frame clones and leaves some out. The table has more than 130,000 clones, about 88% seen once. Sequencing was carried out using peripheral blood. Source of these receptors: a man aged 50 or older with active or convalescent COVID-19.

This clone showed up just a few times. The chain couples TRBV19 to TRBJ1-5; TRBD1 is a possible D gene (5 bases). The V gene's germline CDR1 is LNHDA and CDR2 SQIVND (reference sequence). V was cut by 2 bases and J by 2 bases, with 10 bases left in between. The CDR3 length is 15 residues. CDR3 sequence reads: CASSIQGSRNQPQHF. The CDR3 DNA sequence: TGTGCCAGTAGTATACAGGGTTCGCGCAATCAGCCCCAGCATTTT.

This clone was detected once. The V gene is TRBV15, the J gene TRBJ2-2; 8 bases line up with TRBD1. The CDR3 has 15 residues. Germline CDR1 LNHNV, CDR2 YYDKDF (reference sequence). V lost 1 base, J lost 7 bases, and 5 bases stayed unmatched. This chain's CDR3 is CATSRVQGVGGELFF. In DNA, the CDR3 is TGTGCCACCAGCAGAGTACAGGGGGTTGGCGGGGAGCTGTTTTTT.

The chain joins TRBV3-1 (or the pseudogene TRBV3-2) to TRBJ2-1; D may be TRBD2 (6 bases). Germline CDR1 is LGHDT and CDR2 is YNNKEL (reference sequence). V was pared by 1 base and J by 12 bases, with 19 bases between. The CDR3 runs 15 residues. CDR3 in amino acids: CASSQAKAPGGGQFF. In DNA form, the CDR3 reads TGTGCCAGCAGCCAAGCCAAAGCCCCCGGGGGTGGGCAGTTCTTC.

The chain is built from TRBV5-1 and TRBJ2-7; 7 nucleotides agree with TRBD2. The CDR3 has 15 amino acids. The germline gives CDR1 SGHRS, CDR2 YFSETQ. The V gene end was trimmed by 0 bases and the J gene end by 2 bases; junction bases not matched to a gene: 5. CDR3 in DNA: TGCGCCAGCAGCTTGGTGGGGGGGAGTACCTACGAGCAGTACTTC. Encoded protein: CASSLVGGSTYEQYF.

This clone has more than one count but fewer than ten. CDR3: CASSSRTSGTGELFF. The CDR3 DNA follows: TGTGCCAGCAGCTCCAGGACTAGCGGGACCGGGGAGCTGTTTTTT. The chain employs TRBV7-9 and TRBJ2-2, with 11 bases matching TRBD2. The CDR3 loop spans 15 amino acids. Germline V gives CDR1 SEHNR, CDR2 FQNEAQ (reference sequence). V shed 4 bases, J shed 5 bases, and the junction held 3 bases outside the gene matches. Full variable domain (rest looked up from reference TRBV7-9 and TRBJ2-2): DTGVSQNPRHKITKRGQNVTFRCDPISEHNRLYWYRQTLGQGPEFLTYFQNEAQLEKSRLLSDRFSAERPKGSFSTLEIQRTEQGDSAMYLCASSSRTSGTGELFFGEGSRLTVL.

V and J are TRBV24-1 and TRBJ1-1; 7 bases align to TRBD1. Germline trimming cut 11 bases from V and 1 base from J; bases unmatched to any gene: 6. Per the germline V gene, CDR1 is KGHDR and CDR2 is SFDVKD. This CDR3 spans 13 amino acids. CDR3 in DNA: TGTGCCAGCGCCGGGACAGAGAACACTGAAGCTTTCTTT. Residues: CASAGTENTEAFF.

This clone was seen a handful of times. The chain carries TRBV11-2 and TRBJ2-7, with 9 positions matching TRBD1. The length of the CDR3 is 15 residues. Germline CDR1 reads SGHAT; CDR2 reads FQNNGV. V gave up 1 base and J gave up 6 bases; unmatched junction bases: 7. The CDR3 sequence: CASSLVGDRGVEQYF. CDR3 sequence (DNA): TGTGCCAGCAGCTTAGTTGGAGACAGGGGGGTCGAGCAGTACTTC.

The table lists this clone with a few counts. The chain is built from TRBV25-1 and TRBJ2-2, with TRBD1 as a possible D gene (5 bases). There are 14 residues in the CDR3. V gave up 4 bases and J gave up 4 bases, with 10 bases separating them. CDR1 is MGHDK, CDR2 SYGVNS, per germline. The CDR3 loop is CASSADRITGELFF. DNA for the CDR3: TGTGCCAGCAGTGCCGACAGAATCACCGGGGAGCTGTTTTTT.

The V and J genes are TRBV7-9 and TRBJ1-6, with 9 bases matching TRBD1. CDR1 is SEHNR, CDR2 FQNEAQ, per germline (reference sequence). The CDR3 is 17 residues long. The V segment lost 4 bases and the J segment 0 bases; nucleotides outside the gene matches: 4. The CDR3 DNA is TGTGCCAGCAGCTCCCCGACAGGGGGCTCCTATAATTCACCCCTCCACTTT. This encodes CASSSPTGGSYNSPLHF. Full variable domain (missing parts from reference TRBV7-9 and TRBJ1-6): DTGVSQNPRHKITKRGQNVTFRCDPISEHNRLYWYRQTLGQGPEFLTYFQNEAQLEKSRLLSDRFSAERPKGSFSTLEIQRTEQGDSAMYLCASSSPTGGSYNSPLHFGNGTRLTVT.

The chain is built from TRBV28 and TRBJ2-5, with a possible D match to TRBD2 (5 bases). The CDR3 loop spans 15 amino acids. The germline V and J ends were trimmed by 2 bases and 2 bases, with 12 bases remaining between them. The germline CDR1 and CDR2 sequences are MDHEN and SYDVKM. The CDR3 loop is CASSLTRAAQETQYF. The CDR3 coding sequence is TGTGCCAGCAGTTTAACGCGGGCAGCTCAAGAGACCCAGTACTTC.

The chain uses TRBV27 and TRBJ2-7; TRBD2 agrees at 10 bases. The CDR3 spans 15 residues. The V gene end was trimmed by 7 bases and the J gene end by 2 bases; junction bases not matched to a gene: 8. Germline V gene sequence: CDR1 MNHEY, CDR2 SMNVEV (reference sequence). This CDR3 is CASTPVAGGTYEQYF. CDR3 sequence (DNA): TGTGCCAGCACCCCCGTAGCGGGAGGCACCTACGAGCAGTACTTC.

V and J are TRBV28 and TRBJ1-3; 7 bases are a match to TRBD1. This CDR3 comprises 15 residues. CDR1 and CDR2 from the germline V gene are MDHEN and SYDVKM. V was pared by 8 bases and J by 4 bases, with 11 bases of the junction left unmatched. This CDR3 is CASLQGRVSGNTIYF. CDR3 DNA: TGTGCCAGCTTACAGGGGCGGGTTTCGGGAAACACCATATATTTT.

This chain connects TRBV6-6 to TRBJ1-4; D might be TRBD1 (5 bases). Germline CDR1 is MNHNY and CDR2 is SVGAGI (reference sequence). The length of the CDR3 is 13 residues. V lost 7 bases to trimming and J lost 8 bases, with 14 bases between them. The CDR3 protein is CASTVRVEEKLFF. In DNA form, the CDR3 reads TGTGCCAGCACGGTCAGGGTGGAGGAAAAACTGTTTTTT.

This rearrangement joins TRBV7-6 to TRBJ2-2, with TRBD2 matching 14 bases. The CDR3 spans 17 residues. V was pared by 4 bases and J by 5 bases, with 6 bases of the junction left unmatched. The germline CDR1 and CDR2 sequences are SGHVS and FNYEAQ. For the CDR3, the DNA is TGTGCCAGCAGCTCGGGACTAGCGGGAGCCTGGACCGGGGAGCTGTTTTTT. Translating gives CASSSGLAGAWTGELFF.

In regard to this clone: One end of the junction does not line up with germline, which may come from a read error. The CDR3 DNA follows: TGTGCCACTAGTTACTCTGGAGGGACCGAGCAGTACTTC. It encodes CATSYSGGTEQYF. The chain joins TRBV19 to TRBJ2-7; the D gene is possibly TRBD2 (6 bases). Germline V gene sequence: CDR1 LNHDA, CDR2 SQIVND (reference sequence). The CDR3 covers 13 residues.

V is TRBV4-3 and J is TRBJ1-3; D is possibly TRBD1 (5 bases). V shed 4 bases and J shed 3 bases, with 13 bases lying between them. Germline loops: CDR1 LGHNA, CDR2 YSLEER. This CDR3 is 15 amino acids long. CDR3: CASSPSRVSGNTIYF. The CDR3, as DNA: TGCGCCAGCAGCCCTTCCAGGGTGAGTGGAAACACCATATATTTT.

This clone was recorded only once. The CDR3 DNA is TGTGCCAGCAGTTTAGGGGGTAGCGGGATGGGAGATACGCAGTATTTT. It specifies CASSLGGSGMGDTQYF. The rearrangement uses TRBV28 and TRBJ2-3, with 8 bases lining up with TRBD2. This CDR3 comprises 16 residues. Germline CDR1 is MDHEN and CDR2 is SYDVKM. J gave up 5 bases and V 2 bases, and 9 bases lay outside the gene matches.

This rearrangement joins TRBV5-4 to TRBJ2-7, with a possible D match to TRBD1 (6 bases). V was pared by 0 bases and J by 2 bases, with 9 bases between. Germline CDR1 and CDR2: SGHNT and YYREEE (reference sequence). The CDR3 runs to 14 residues. CDR3 residues: CASSLEQGAYEQYF. The DNA for the CDR3 is TGTGCCAGCAGCTTGGAACAGGGAGCCTACGAGCAGTACTTC.